Listed here are 22 T cell receptor beta chains from one sample, sequenced in a study of graft-versus-host responses after intestinal transplantation. The table came from immunoSEQ multiplex PCR; TCRdb's copy has only in-frame clones and leaves some out. The profile shows about 85,000 clones, more than 85% of them singletons. These receptors are not linked to any known antigen. This specimen consisted of unstimulated CD8+ T cells sorted from spleen or lymph node cells, obtained before transplant. The receptors derive from a human donor who was the organ donor for an intestinal transplant.

This clone was observed a single time. The CDR3 nucleotides are TGTGCCAGCTCACACACGACAGGGGGCGTTGAAAAACTGTTTTTT. Its protein is CASSHTTGGVEKLFF. V gene TRBV18 combines with J gene TRBJ1-4; 10 bases line up with TRBD1. From germline, CDR1 is KGHSH and CDR2 LQKENI. This CDR3 contains 15 residues. The junction had 6 bases not matched to a gene; V was cut back by 4 bases and J by 7 bases.

The J gene is TRBJ2-1, the V gene TRBV11-3, with TRBD2 matching 9 bases. J was trimmed by 0 bases and V by 5 bases; bases with no gene match: 17. From germline, CDR1 is SGHNT and CDR2 YENEEA. The CDR3 has 20 amino acids. In DNA, the CDR3 is TGTGCCAGCAGCCCGACGCACCTAGCGGGGATCCATAGCTCCTACAATGAGCAGTTCTTC. As protein: CASSPTHLAGIHSSYNEQFF.

V is TRBV6-5 and J is TRBJ2-3; D gene ambiguous. The V end lost 7 bases, the J end lost 6 bases, and 8 bases lay between the germline ends. Germline V CDR1 and CDR2: MNHEY, SVGAGI. The CDR3 runs to 11 residues. The CDR3 DNA is TGTGCCAGCACCATGTTCGATACGCAGTATTTT. It translates to CASTMFDTQYF.

The gene calls are TRBV4-1 and TRBJ2-3; no reliable D call. CDR1 is MGHRA, CDR2 YSYEKL, per germline. V was clipped by 1 base and J by 1 base, with 6 bases between them. The CDR3 is 14 residues long. In nucleotides, the CDR3 is TGCGCCAGCAGCCAAGCCATGGGCACAGATACGCAGTATTTT. It translates to CASSQAMGTDTQYF.

The J gene is TRBJ1-1, the V gene TRBV11-2, with D perhaps matching TRBD1 (5 bases). The V gene's germline CDR1 is SGHAT and CDR2 FQNNGV. CDR3 length: 12 residues. V was clipped by 4 bases and J by 5 bases, with 8 bases between them. CDR3 loop: CASSWGGTEAFF. The CDR3 DNA sequence: TGTGCCAGCAGCTGGGGGGGGACTGAAGCTTTCTTT.

CDR3 loop: CASRPGRRSYEQYF. The CDR3 DNA reads as TGTGCCAGCCGCCCGGGACGCCGCTCCTACGAGCAGTACTTC. V is TRBV27 and J is TRBJ2-7; D possibly matches TRBD1 or TRBD2 (5 bases each). V was pared by 8 bases and J by 0 bases, with 14 bases between. Germline V gene lookup returns CDR1 MNHEY and CDR2 SMNVEV (reference sequence). This CDR3 is built from 14 residues.

The chain links TRBV11-2 to TRBJ2-5; D might be TRBD1 (5 bases). The closer fit of TRBJ2-7 to the DNA end suggests the J call may be wrong. Germline V gene sequence: CDR1 SGHAT, CDR2 FQNNGV. The CDR3 covers 17 residues. The DNA of the CDR3 is TGTGCCAGCAGCTTAGGTGCAGTTTTGGGGCAGGTAGACGAGCAGTACTTC. It specifies CASSLGAVLGQVDEQYF.

The chain links TRBV4-1 to TRBJ2-7; 7 bases line up with TRBD2. The germline V gene has CDR1 MGHRA and CDR2 YSYEKL. V shed 0 bases, J shed 1 base, and the junction held 3 bases outside the gene matches. The CDR3 sequence is 15 residues long. The CDR3, as DNA: TGCGCCAGCAGCCAAGATAAGCGGGAATCCTACGAGCAGTACTTC. As protein: CASSQDKRESYEQYF.

The count of this clone is one. The rearrangement uses TRBV10-3 and TRBJ2-7; D ambiguous. Germline V gene data show CDR1 as ENHRY and CDR2 as SYGVKD. This CDR3 is 13 amino acids long. V lost 1 base and J lost 7, with 11 bases in between. This CDR3 is CAISEWTSREQYF. The CDR3 bases are TGTGCCATCAGTGAGTGGACCTCTCGGGAGCAGTACTTC.

This rearrangement joins TRBV5-5 to TRBJ1-5, with 7 nucleotides matching TRBD1. This CDR3 has 16 amino acids. Germline-derived CDR1 and CDR2 are SGHKS and YYEKEE (reference sequence). The V and J ends lost 0 bases and 7 bases, in that order; junction bases with no gene match: 10. The CDR3: CASSLGLQGNRQPQHF. In DNA form, the CDR3 reads TGTGCCAGCAGCTTGGGCCTACAGGGGAACAGGCAGCCCCAGCATTTT.

The V gene is TRBV19, the J gene TRBJ2-7; D remains unclear. There are 13 residues in the CDR3. The V end was cut by 3 bases, the J end by 6 bases, with 12 bases between. Germline CDR1 is LNHDA and CDR2 is SQIVND (reference sequence). CDR3 in DNA: TGTGCCAGTAGTATCAACTCCCGCTCCGAGCAGTACTTC. It specifies CASSINSRSEQYF.

This clone was seen just once. This chain links TRBV5-1 with TRBJ2-2; tentatively, D is TRBD1 (6 bases). From germline, CDR1 is SGHRS and CDR2 YFSETQ. The CDR3 covers 14 residues. V gave up 2 bases and J gave up 5 bases, with 10 bases separating them. The CDR3, as DNA: TGCGCCAGCAGCTTTTACAGGGAAACCGGGGAGCTGTTTTTT. Translation: CASSFYRETGELFF.

This chain links TRBV29-1 with TRBJ1-2; TRBD1 is a possible D gene (6 bases). The CDR3 has 13 residues. Trimming shortened V by 6 bases and J by 4 bases, and 15 bases separated the two germline ends. Germline V lookup: CDR1 SQVTM, CDR2 ANQGSEA. The CDR3 DNA sequence: TGCAGCGTGCTTTGGACAGACTTCTATGGCTACACCTTC. It specifies CSVLWTDFYGYTF.

In this sample, this clone turned up once. CDR3 nucleotides: TGTGCCAGCAGCTTAGCCCCGGGTCCCTTTTCTGGAAACACCATATATTTT. Its translation: CASSLAPGPFSGNTIYF. This chain uses TRBV13 with TRBJ1-3; D uncertain. CDR1 PRHDT and CDR2 FYEKMQ come from the germline V gene (reference sequence). Trimming removed 1 base at V and 1 base at J, with 14 bases between. The CDR3 is 17 residues long.

The V gene is TRBV6-6, the J gene TRBJ2-4; 9 bases are shared with TRBD2. Germline CDR1 and CDR2: MNHNY and SVGAGI (reference sequence). The CDR3 is 16 residues long. Unmatched junction bases numbered 2, after V lost 2 bases and J lost 0 bases. The CDR3 nucleotides read TGTGCCAGCAGTTACGGGACTAGCTCAGCCAAAAACATTCAGTACTTC. Translated: CASSYGTSSAKNIQYF.

The chain combines TRBV13 with TRBJ1-1; TRBD1 is a possible D gene (6 bases). Deletions cut 4 bases from V and 5 bases from J, with 20 bases between. The length of the CDR3 is 16 residues. The germline V gene has CDR1 PRHDT and CDR2 FYEKMQ (reference sequence). CDR3 protein: CASSSNRQEGGTEAFF. The CDR3 DNA follows: TGTGCCAGCAGCTCCAATCGCCAAGAGGGGGGGACTGAAGCTTTCTTT.

V and J are TRBV6-5 and TRBJ1-1; D gene ambiguous. V lost 6 bases to trimming and J lost 1 base, with 15 bases between them. Germline V gene lookup returns CDR1 MNHEY and CDR2 SVGAGI. The CDR3 spans 15 residues. The CDR3 protein is CASRPSPISNTEAFF. DNA for the CDR3: TGTGCCAGCAGACCCTCCCCTATTTCGAACACTGAAGCTTTCTTT.

V is TRBV2 and J is TRBJ1-5, with 9 bases aligning to TRBD1. With V trimmed by 6 bases and J by 6 bases, 3 bases remained unmatched. The CDR3 length is 13 residues. Per the germline V gene, CDR1 is SNHLY and CDR2 is FYNNEI. The CDR3 nucleotides read TGTGCCAGCAGAACGGACAGGGGTCAGCCCCAGCATTTT. Its protein product is CASRTDRGQPQHF.

The genes are TRBV27 and TRBJ1-5; the D gene is possibly TRBD1 (6 bases). There are 15 residues in the CDR3. Trimming cost V 5 bases and J 6 bases, with 17 bases left between them. Germline V gene data show CDR1 as MNHEY and CDR2 as SMNVEV (reference sequence). This chain's CDR3 is CASSPGGGLGQPQHF. The CDR3 DNA reads TGTGCCAGCAGTCCCGGGGGCGGGTTAGGTCAGCCCCAGCATTTT.

The chain is built from TRBV4-1 and TRBJ2-7; 11 bases are a match to TRBD2. Per germline, CDR1 MGHRA and CDR2 YSYEKL. This CDR3 comprises 16 residues. Trimming removed 2 bases from V and 1 base from J; junction bases left unmatched: 4. CDR3 nucleotide sequence: TGCGCCAGCAGCCAATACGGGACTAGCGGATCCTACGAGCAGTACTTC. It is translated as CASSQYGTSGSYEQYF.

V gene TRBV2 combines with J gene TRBJ2-6; 12 bases match TRBD1. Germline V gene lookup returns CDR1 SNHLY and CDR2 FYNNEI. V trimming: 5 bases; J trimming: 1 base; junction bases outside the gene matches: 9. The CDR3 contains 19 residues. The CDR3, as DNA: TGTGCCAGCAGTACTGAGCGGGACAGGGGGCTATCTGGGGCCAACGTCCTGACTTTC. It yields the protein CASSTERDRGLSGANVLTF.

This rearrangement joins TRBV27 to TRBJ2-3, with TRBD1 matching 7 bases. With 4 bases clipped from V and 1 base from J, the junction kept 2 bases outside the gene matches. The CDR3 is 14 residues long. CDR1 MNHEY and CDR2 SMNVEV come from the germline V gene (reference sequence). The CDR3 region has the DNA TGTGCCAGCAGTTGGACAGGAGGCACAGATACGCAGTATTTT. Amino acid sequence: CASSWTGGTDTQYF.